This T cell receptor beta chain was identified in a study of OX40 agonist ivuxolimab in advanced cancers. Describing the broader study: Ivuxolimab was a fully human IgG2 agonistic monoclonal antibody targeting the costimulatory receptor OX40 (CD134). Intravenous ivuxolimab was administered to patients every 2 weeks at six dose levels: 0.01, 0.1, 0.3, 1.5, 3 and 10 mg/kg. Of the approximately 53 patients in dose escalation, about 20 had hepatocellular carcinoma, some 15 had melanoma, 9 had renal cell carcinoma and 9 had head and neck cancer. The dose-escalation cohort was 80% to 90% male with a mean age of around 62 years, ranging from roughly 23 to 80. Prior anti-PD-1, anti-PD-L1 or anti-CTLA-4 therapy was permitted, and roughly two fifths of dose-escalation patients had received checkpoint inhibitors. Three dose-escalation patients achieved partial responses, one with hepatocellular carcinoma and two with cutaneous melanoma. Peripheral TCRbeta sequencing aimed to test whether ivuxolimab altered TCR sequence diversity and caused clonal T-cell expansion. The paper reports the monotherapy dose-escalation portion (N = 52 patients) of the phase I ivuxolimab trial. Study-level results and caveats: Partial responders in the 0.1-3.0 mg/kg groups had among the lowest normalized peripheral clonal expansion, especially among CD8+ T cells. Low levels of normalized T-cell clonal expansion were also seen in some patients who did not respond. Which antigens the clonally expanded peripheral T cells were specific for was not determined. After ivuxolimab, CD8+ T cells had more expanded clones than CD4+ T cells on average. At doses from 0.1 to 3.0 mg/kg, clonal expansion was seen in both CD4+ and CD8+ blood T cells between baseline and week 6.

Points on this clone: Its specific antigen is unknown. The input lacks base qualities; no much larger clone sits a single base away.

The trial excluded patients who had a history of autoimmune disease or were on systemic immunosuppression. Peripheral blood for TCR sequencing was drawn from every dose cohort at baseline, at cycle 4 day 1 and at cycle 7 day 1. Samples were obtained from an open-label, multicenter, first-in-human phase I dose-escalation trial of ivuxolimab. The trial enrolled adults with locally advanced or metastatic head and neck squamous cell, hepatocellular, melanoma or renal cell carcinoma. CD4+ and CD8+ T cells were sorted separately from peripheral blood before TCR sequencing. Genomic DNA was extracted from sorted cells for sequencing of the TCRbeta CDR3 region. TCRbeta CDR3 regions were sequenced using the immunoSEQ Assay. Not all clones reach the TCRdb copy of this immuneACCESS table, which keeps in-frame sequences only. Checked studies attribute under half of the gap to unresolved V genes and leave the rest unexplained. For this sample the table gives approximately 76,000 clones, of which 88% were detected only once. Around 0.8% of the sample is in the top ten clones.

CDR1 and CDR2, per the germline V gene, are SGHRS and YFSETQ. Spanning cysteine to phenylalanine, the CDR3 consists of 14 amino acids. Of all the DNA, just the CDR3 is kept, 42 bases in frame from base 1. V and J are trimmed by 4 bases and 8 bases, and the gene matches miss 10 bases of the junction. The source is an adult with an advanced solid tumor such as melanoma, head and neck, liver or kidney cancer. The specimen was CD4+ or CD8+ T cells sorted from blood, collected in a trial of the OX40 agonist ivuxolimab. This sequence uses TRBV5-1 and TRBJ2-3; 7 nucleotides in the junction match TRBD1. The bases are TGCGCCAGCAGCCCGGGACAGACTTCGGGTACGCAGTATTTT. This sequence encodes CASSPGQTSGTQYF. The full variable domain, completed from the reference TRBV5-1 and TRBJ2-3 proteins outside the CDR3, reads KAGVTQTPRYLIKTRGQQVTLSCSPISGHRSVSWYQQTPGQGLQFLFEYFSETQRNKGNFPGRFSGRQFSNSRSEMNVSTLELGDSALYLCASSPGQTSGTQYFGPGTRLTVL.